Included here is one TCR beta chain sequence, with context. Its cognate antigen is unknown. A couple of CD3G-deficient patients had more severe autoimmunity; all had some. Patients aged 2 to 39 years had fewer naive T cells. The primer mix had 52 TRBV and 13 TRBJ primers. Only in-frame clones appear in the TCRdb table, and some are missing; sequencing was by immunoSEQ multiplex PCR. The sample carries 20,000 or so clones, 93% recorded once. The data were obtained in a study of regulatory T cells. The CDR3 is 14 residues long. V was shortened by 5 bases and J by 4 bases, with 14 bases between the two germline ends. Germline assignment: CDR1 LNHDA and CDR2 SQIVND (reference sequence). Study-wide points: Patient CD8+ T cells trended toward lower Shannon entropy than controls.

The material sequenced was CD8+ T cells sorted from blood. The chain has TRBV19 and TRBJ1-1, with a possible D match to TRBD1 (5 bases). This clonotype was obtained from a child aged 2 to 15 with CD3G deficiency. This chain's CDR3 is CASSEGLRSTEAFF. The DNA for the CDR3 is TGTGCCAGTAGTGAGGGACTCAGGAGCACTGAAGCTTTCTTT.